The present entry profiles one T cell receptor (beta chain) with its context. Its specificity is not known. The repertoire was sequenced with immunoSEQ multiplex PCR; TCRdb's copy has only in-frame clones and lacks some. Of about 120,000 clones listed, about 90% are singletons. This specimen belongs to a study of T cell responses to AZD1222 COVID-19 vaccine. Study findings and constraints: Females outnumbered males among donors, who were mostly white British; clonal diversity was possibly underestimated.

Trimming shortened V by 5 bases and J by 3 bases, and 18 bases separated the two germline ends. Germline CDR1 reads LNHDA; CDR2 reads SQIVND (reference sequence). CDR3 length: 16 residues. The chain has TRBV19 and TRBJ2-3; D is possibly TRBD1 or TRBD2 (7 bases each). The sequence was collected from an adult in good health. The material sequenced was peripheral blood, taken on day 0 of AZD1222 vaccination. The CDR3 region is CASSPAGRGGTDTQYF. For the CDR3, the DNA is TGTGCCAGTAGTCCCGCGGGCAGGGGGGGGACAGATACGCAGTATTTT. Variable domain in full (rest from reference TRBV19 and TRBJ2-3): DGGITQSPKYLFRKEGQNVTLSCEQNLNHDAMYWYRQDPGQGLRLIYYSQIVNDFQKGDIAEGYSVSREKKESFPLTVTSAQKNPTAFYLCASSPAGRGGTDTQYFGPGTRLTVL.